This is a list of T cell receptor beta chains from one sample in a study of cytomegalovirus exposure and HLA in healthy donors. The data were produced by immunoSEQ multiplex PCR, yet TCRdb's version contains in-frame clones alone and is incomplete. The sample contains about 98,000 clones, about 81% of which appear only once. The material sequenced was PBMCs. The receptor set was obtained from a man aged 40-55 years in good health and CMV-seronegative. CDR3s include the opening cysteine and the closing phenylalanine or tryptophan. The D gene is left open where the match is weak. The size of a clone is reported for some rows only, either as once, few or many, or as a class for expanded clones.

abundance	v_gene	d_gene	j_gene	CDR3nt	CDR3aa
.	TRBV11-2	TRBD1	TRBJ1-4	TGTGCCAGCAGCGAAGGGACAGGGATAAGCGAAAAACTGTTTTTT	CASSEGTGISEKLFF
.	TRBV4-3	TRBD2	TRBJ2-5	TGCGCCAGCAGCCAAAGAGTACTAGCGGGGAAGTACCAAGAGACCCAGTACTTC	CASSQRVLAGKYQETQYF
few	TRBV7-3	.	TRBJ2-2	TGTGCCAGTAGCCCTCTGGGCCCCTCAGACGGGGAGCTGTTTTTT	CASSPLGPSDGELFF
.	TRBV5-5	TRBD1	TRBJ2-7	TGTGCCAGCAGCTTCTGGACAGGGAATAACGAGCAGTACTTC	CASSFWTGNNEQYF
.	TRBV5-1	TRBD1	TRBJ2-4	TGCGCCAGCAGCTTGGGATGGGGGGACAGGGATTTGTTAGCCAAAAACATTCAGTACTTC	CASSLGWGDRDLLAKNIQYF
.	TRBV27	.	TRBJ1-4	TGTGCCGGCGCAAAAGGGCGGGGGGGGGATAACCAAAAACTGTTTTTT	CAGAKGRGGDNQKLFF
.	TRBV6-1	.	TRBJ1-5	TGTGCCAGCACTCAAGGGACAAACCCCACGCCCCAGCATTTT	CASTQGTNPTPQHF
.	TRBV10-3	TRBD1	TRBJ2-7	TGTGCCGTTACCGGGACAGGGGACCTCCACGAGCAGTACTTC	CAVTGTGDLHEQYF
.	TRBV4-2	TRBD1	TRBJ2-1	TGTGCCAGCAGCCAAGGGGACAGGGGATACAATGAGCAGTTCTTC	CASSQGDRGYNEQFF
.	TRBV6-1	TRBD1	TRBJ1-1	TGTGCCAGCAGCCAAGGACAGGGTTACACTGAAGCTTTCTTT	CASSQGQGYTEAFF
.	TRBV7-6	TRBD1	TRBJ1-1	TGTGCCAGCAGCTTAGGGACAGGGGGCGCGTTGTTGCCTGAAGCTTTCTTT	CASSLGTGGALLPEAFF
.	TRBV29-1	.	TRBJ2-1	TGCAGCGTTTCCTCAGGGGTCCGGACGGACAATGAGCAGTTCTTC	CSVSSGVRTDNEQFF
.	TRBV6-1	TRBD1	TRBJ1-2	TGTGCCAGCAGCCGAACAGGGGCCTATGGCTACACCTTC	CASSRTGAYGYTF
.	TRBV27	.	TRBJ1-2	TGTGCCAGCTCTAGGGGCCAGGGGTACTATGGCTACACCTTC	CASSRGQGYYGYTF
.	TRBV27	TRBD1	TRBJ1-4	TGTGCCAGCAGTCAGCCAAAAGGGACAGGAATGCCCGAAAAACTGTTTTTT	CASSQPKGTGMPEKLFF
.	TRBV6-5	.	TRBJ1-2	TGTGCCAGCAGTTACGTCAGGAACTATGGCTACACCTTC	CASSYVRNYGYTF
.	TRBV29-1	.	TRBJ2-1	TGCAGCGTTGATGGGGGTTGGGACAACTCCTACAATGAGCAGTTCTTC	CSVDGGWDNSYNEQFF
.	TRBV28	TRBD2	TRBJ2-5	TGTGCCAGCAGTTTGGGATCGGGAGGGCCGGAGACCCAGTACTTC	CASSLGSGGPETQYF
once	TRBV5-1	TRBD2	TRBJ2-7	TGCGCCAGCAGCTTGGAGCCCGGGAGGACCTCCTACGAGCAGTACTTC	CASSLEPGRTSYEQYF
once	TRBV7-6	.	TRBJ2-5	TGTGCCAGCAGCTCCCTTCCGGTGGAGACCCAGTACTTC	CASSSLPVETQYF
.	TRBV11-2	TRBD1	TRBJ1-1	TGTGCCAGCAGCTTAGATCTTCGGACAGGGGGCACCACTGAAGCTTTCTTT	CASSLDLRTGGTTEAFF
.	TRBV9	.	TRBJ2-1	TGTGCCAGCAGCGACCGCCCCCCGAGGGATTATTACAATGAGCAGTTCTTC	CASSDRPPRDYYNEQFF
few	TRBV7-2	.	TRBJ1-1	TGTGCCAGCAGCAGGGAAGCAGGGTTCTCCACTGAAGCTTTCTTT	CASSREAGFSTEAFF
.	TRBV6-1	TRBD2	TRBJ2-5	TGTGCCAGCAGTGAACGGGGACTAGCGGGGGAAGAGACCCAGTACTTC	CASSERGLAGEETQYF
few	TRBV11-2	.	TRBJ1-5	TGTGCCAGCAGTCCCGGACAGTTCAATCAGCCCCAGCATTTT	CASSPGQFNQPQHF
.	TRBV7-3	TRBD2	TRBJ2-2	TGTGCCAGCAGCGCCACTAGCGGGGGGGCCACCGGGGAGCTGTTTTTT	CASSATSGGATGELFF
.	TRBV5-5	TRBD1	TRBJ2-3	TGTGCCAGCAGCATCGGACAGGGAATAGATACGCAGTATTTT	CASSIGQGIDTQYF
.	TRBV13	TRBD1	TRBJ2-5	TGTGCCAGCAGCTCGGTGACAGGGGGTGGGGAGACCCAGTACTTC	CASSSVTGGGETQYF
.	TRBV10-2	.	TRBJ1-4	TGCGCCAGCAGTGAACAACAGGAAAAACTGTTTTTT	CASSEQQEKLFF
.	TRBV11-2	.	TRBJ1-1	TGTGCCAGCAGCTTAGCTCGGACAGAAGAAGCTTTCTTT	CASSLARTEEAFF
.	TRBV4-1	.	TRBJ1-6	TGCGCCAGCAGCCAAGTAGGAGGTGGCTCACCCCTCCACTTT	CASSQVGGGSPLHF
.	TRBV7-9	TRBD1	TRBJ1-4	TGTTCCAGCAGCCAGAAGCCGGCAGGGGGGTACGAAAAACTGTTTTTT	CSSSQKPAGGYEKLFF
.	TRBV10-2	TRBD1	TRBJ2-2	TGCGCCAGCAGCGGCGGACAGGGGGGCACCGGGGAGCTGTTTTTT	CASSGGQGGTGELFF
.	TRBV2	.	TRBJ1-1	TGTGCCAGCAGGGCCGAGGGCAACACTGAAGCTTTCTTT	CASRAEGNTEAFF
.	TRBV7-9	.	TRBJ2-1	TGTGCCAGCAGCCCTAAGGCCGGGGGAAATGAGCAGTTCTTC	CASSPKAGGNEQFF
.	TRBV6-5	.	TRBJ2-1	TGTGCCAGCAGTACCCCGCGCGGAGGGGATAGTGAGCAGTTCTTC	CASSTPRGGDSEQFF
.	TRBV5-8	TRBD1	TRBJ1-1	TGTGCCAGCAGAAATGAACAGGGGGCAGGCACTGAAGCTTTCTTT	CASRNEQGAGTEAFF
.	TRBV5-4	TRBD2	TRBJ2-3	TGTGCCAGCAGCCCCGAGCGGGGGCGTGGAGATACGCAGTATTTT	CASSPERGRGDTQYF
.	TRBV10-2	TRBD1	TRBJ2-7	TGCGCCAGCATACCGGGACAGGGCTCCTACGAGCAGTACTTC	CASIPGQGSYEQYF
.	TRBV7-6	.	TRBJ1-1	TGTGCCAGCAGCCCAGTCGGTAGCGCTGAAGCTTTCTTT	CASSPVGSAEAFF
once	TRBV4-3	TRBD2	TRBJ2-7	TGCGCCAGCAGCCAAGAAGGGAGGGGTGGGTACGAGCAGTACTTC	CASSQEGRGGYEQYF
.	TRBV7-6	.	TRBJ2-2	TGTTGCTCCGAGGGGGCGAACACCGGGGAGCTGTTTTTT	CCSEGANTGELFF
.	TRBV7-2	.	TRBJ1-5	TGTGCCAGCAGCTTTTTTATCGGTAGCAATCAGCCCCAGCATTTT	CASSFFIGSNQPQHF
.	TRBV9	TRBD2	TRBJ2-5	TGTGCCAGCAGCCCTAGACTAGCGGGGGAACAAGAGACCCAGTACTTC	CASSPRLAGEQETQYF
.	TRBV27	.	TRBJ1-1	TGTGCCAGCAGTTTATACAGGGTACACACTGAAGCTTTCTTT	CASSLYRVHTEAFF
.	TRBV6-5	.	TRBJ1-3	TGTGCCAGCTCCAGGGACAACTCTGGAAACACCATATATTTT	CASSRDNSGNTIYF
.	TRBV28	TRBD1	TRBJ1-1	TGTGCCAGCAGAGGGTACAGGGGAGACACTGAAGCTTTCTTT	CASRGYRGDTEAFF
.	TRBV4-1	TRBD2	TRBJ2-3	TGCGCCAGCAGCCAAGAAAGCGGGGGGGCCGGGACAGATACGCAGTATTTT	CASSQESGGAGTDTQYF
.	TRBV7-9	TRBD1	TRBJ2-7	TGTTCCAGCAGCCTAAATACAGGGGGCTCCTACGAGCAGTACTTC	CSSSLNTGGSYEQYF